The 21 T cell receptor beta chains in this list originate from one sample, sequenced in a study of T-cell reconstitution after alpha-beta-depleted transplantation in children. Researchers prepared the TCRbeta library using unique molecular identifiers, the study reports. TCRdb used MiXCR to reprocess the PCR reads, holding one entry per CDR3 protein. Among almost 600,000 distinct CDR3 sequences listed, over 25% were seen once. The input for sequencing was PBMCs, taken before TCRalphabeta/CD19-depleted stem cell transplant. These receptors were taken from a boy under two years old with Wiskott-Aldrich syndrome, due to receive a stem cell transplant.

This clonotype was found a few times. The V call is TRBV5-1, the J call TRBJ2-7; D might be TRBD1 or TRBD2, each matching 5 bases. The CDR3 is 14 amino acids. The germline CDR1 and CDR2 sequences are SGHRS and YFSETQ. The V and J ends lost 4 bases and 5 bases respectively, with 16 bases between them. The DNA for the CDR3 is TGCGCCAGCAGCCCCCGAAGAACGGGGCACGAGCAGTACTTC. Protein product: CASSPRRTGHEQYF.

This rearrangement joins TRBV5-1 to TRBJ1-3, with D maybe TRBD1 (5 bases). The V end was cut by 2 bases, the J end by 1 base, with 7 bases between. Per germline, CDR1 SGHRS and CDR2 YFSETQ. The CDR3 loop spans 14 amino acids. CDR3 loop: CASSLQESGNTIYF. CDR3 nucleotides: TGCGCCAGCAGCTTACAGGAGTCTGGAAACACCATATATTTT.

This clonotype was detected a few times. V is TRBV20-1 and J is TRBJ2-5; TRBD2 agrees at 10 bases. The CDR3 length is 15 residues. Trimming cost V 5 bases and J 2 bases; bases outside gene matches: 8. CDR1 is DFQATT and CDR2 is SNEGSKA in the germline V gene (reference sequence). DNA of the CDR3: TGCAGTGCTTCTGCGCTAGCGGGAGTACAAGAGACCCAGTACTTC. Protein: CSASALAGVQETQYF.

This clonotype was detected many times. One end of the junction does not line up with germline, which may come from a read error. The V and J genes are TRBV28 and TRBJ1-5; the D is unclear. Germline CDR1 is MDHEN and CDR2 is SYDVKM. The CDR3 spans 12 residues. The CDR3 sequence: CASSLLNQPQHF. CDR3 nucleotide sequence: TGTGCCAGCAGCTTATTGAATCAGCCCCAGCATTTT.

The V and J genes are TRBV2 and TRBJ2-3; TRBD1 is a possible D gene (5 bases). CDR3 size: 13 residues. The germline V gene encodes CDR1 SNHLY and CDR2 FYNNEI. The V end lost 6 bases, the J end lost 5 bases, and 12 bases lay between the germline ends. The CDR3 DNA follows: TGTGCCAGCAGGCAGGGCCTAGGAGATACGCAGTATTTT. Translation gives CASRQGLGDTQYF.

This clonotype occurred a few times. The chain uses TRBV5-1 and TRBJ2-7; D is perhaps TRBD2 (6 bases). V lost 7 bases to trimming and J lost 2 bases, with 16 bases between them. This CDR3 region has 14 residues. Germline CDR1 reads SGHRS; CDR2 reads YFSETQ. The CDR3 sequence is CASRPGGFPYEQYF. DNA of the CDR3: TGCGCCAGCCGTCCCGGGGGTTTTCCCTACGAGCAGTACTTC.

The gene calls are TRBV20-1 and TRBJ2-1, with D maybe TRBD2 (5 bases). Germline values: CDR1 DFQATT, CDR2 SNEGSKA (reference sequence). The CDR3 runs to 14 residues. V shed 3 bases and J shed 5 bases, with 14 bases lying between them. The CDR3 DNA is TGCAGTGCTAGTAGGCTAGCAGCAGACAATGAGCAGTTCTTC. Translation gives CSASRLAADNEQFF.

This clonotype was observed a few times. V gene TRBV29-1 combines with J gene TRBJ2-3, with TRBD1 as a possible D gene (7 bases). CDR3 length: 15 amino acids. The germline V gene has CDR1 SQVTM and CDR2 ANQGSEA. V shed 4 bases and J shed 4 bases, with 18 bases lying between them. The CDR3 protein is CSVGVQGGTADTQYF. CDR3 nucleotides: TGCAGCGTTGGGGTGCAGGGGGGAACGGCAGATACGCAGTATTTT.

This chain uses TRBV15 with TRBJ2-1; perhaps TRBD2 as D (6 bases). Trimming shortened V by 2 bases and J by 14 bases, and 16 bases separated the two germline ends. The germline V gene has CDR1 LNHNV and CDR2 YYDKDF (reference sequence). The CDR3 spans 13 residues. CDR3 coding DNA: TGTGCCACCAGCAGACGGAGGGCCGAGTCGGAGTTCTTC. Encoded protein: CATSRRRAESEFF.

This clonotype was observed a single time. In DNA, the CDR3 is TGCGCCAGCAGCTTGAACAGGGGGACCCTCAATGAGCAGTTCTTC. It is translated as CASSLNRGTLNEQFF. The chain links TRBV5-1 to TRBJ2-1; 8 nucleotides line up with TRBD1. This CDR3 has 15 residues. J gave up 6 bases and V 1 base, and 6 bases lay outside the gene matches. Per the germline V gene, CDR1 is SGHRS and CDR2 is YFSETQ.

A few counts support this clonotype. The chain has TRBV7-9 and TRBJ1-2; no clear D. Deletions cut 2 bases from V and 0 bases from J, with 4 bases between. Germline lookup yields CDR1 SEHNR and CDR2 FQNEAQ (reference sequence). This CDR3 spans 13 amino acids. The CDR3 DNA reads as TGTGCCAGCAGCTTAAAAACTAACTATGGCTACACCTTC. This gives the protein CASSLKTNYGYTF.

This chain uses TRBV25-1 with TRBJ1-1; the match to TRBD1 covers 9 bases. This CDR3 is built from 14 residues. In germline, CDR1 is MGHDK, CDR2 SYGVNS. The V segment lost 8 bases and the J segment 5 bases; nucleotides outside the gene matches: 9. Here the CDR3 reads CASSSSGQGTEAFF. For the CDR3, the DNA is TGTGCCAGCTCCTCGTCAGGACAGGGGACTGAAGCTTTCTTT.

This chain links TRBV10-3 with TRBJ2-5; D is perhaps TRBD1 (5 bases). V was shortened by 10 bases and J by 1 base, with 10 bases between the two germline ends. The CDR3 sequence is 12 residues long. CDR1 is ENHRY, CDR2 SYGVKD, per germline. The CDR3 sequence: CASGHSQETQYF. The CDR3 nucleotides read TGTGCCAGCGGACACAGCCAAGAGACCCAGTACTTC.

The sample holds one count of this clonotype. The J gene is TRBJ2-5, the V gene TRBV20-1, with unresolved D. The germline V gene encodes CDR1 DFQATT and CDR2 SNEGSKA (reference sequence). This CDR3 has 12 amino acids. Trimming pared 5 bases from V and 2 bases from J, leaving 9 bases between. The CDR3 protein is CSAGYGQETQYF. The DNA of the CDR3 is TGCAGTGCTGGTTACGGTCAAGAGACCCAGTACTTC.

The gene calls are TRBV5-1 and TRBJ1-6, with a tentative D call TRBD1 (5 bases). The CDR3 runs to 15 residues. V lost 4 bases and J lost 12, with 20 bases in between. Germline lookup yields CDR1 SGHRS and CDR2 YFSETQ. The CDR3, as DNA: TGCGCCAGCAGCACCCGATTTGACAGTCCCCGACCCCTCCACTTT. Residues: CASSTRFDSPRPLHF.

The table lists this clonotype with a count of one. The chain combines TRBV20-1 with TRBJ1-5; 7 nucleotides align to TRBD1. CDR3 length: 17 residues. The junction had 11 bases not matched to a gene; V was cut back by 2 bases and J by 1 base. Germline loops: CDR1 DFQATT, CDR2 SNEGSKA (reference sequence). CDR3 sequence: CSARNSTGPMSNQPQHF. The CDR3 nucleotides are TGCAGTGCTAGAAATTCGACAGGGCCTATGAGCAATCAGCCCCAGCATTTT.

CDR3 DNA sequence: TGTGCCAGCAGCTTAGGGTGGGTCCTCAATGAGCAGTTCTTC. It specifies CASSLGWVLNEQFF. This rearrangement joins TRBV5-5 to TRBJ2-1; D not resolved. The CDR3 runs to 14 residues. CDR1 is SGHKS and CDR2 is YYEKEE in the germline V gene (reference sequence). V was cut by 2 bases and J by 6 bases, with 12 bases left in between.

The CDR3 loop is CSASEGRGYTF. The CDR3 bases are TGCAGTGCGTCGGAGGGGAGAGGCTACACCTTC. This chain links TRBV20-1 with TRBJ1-2, with a weak D call TRBD1 (5 bases). The V gene's germline CDR1 is DFQATT and CDR2 SNEGSKA (reference sequence). With 6 bases removed from V and 8 bases from J, the gap between germline ends came to 13 bases. This CDR3 region has 11 residues.

CDR3 nucleotides: TGCAGCGTTGAAGAAGGGCAGGGGGTAGGAGAGACCCAGTACTTC. Protein sequence: CSVEEGQGVGETQYF. The chain combines TRBV29-1 with TRBJ2-5; 7 nucleotides match TRBD1. V lost 0 bases, J lost 4 bases, and 8 bases stayed unmatched. Germline V CDR1 and CDR2: SQVTM, ANQGSEA. This CDR3 spans 15 amino acids.

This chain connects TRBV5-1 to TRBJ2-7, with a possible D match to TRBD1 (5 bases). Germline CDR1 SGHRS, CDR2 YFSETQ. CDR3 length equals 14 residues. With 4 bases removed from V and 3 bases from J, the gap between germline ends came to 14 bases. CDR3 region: CASSGQGVFYEQYF. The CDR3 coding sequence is TGCGCCAGCAGCGGTCAAGGGGTATTCTACGAGCAGTACTTC.

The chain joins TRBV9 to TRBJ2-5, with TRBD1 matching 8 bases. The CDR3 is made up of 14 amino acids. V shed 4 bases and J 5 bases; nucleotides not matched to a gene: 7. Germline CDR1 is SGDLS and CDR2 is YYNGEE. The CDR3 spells CASSPMDRAETQYF. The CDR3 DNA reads TGTGCCAGCAGCCCGATGGACAGGGCGGAGACCCAGTACTTC.